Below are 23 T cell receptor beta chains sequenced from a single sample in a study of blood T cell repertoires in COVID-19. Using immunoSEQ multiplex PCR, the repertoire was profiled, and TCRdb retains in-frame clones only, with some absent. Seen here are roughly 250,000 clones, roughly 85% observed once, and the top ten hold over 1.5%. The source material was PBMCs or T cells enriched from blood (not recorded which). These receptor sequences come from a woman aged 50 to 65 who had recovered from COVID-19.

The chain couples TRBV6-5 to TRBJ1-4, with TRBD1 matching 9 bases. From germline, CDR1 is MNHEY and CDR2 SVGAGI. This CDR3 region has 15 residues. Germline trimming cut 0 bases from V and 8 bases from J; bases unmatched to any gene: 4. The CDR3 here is CASSYSGTGREKLFF. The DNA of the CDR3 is TGTGCCAGCAGTTACTCGGGGACAGGGCGGGAAAAACTGTTTTTT.

CDR3 coding DNA: TGTGCCAGCAGTTACGGGATCAGGGGTGATTCACCCCTCCACTTT. Translating it yields CASSYGIRGDSPLHF. V usage is TRBV6-6 and J usage is TRBJ1-6; weak D call: TRBD1 (6 bases). Germline CDR1 MNHNY, CDR2 SVGAGI (reference sequence). The V end lost 2 bases, the J end lost 8 bases, and 13 bases lay between the germline ends. CDR3 length: 15 residues.

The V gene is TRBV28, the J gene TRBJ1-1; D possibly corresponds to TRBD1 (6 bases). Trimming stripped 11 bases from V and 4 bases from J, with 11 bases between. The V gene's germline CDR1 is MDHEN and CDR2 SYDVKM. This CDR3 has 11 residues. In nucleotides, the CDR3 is TGTGCCGTACAGGGAACCACTGAAGCTTTCTTT. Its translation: CAVQGTTEAFF.

The CDR3 coding sequence is TGTGCCAGCAGCCAAGTCCCTAGAGGGGCCAAAAACATTCAGTACTTC. Residues: CASSQVPRGAKNIQYF. This chain uses TRBV3-1 (or the pseudogene TRBV3-2) with TRBJ2-4; D is perhaps TRBD2 (5 bases). Trimming shortened V by 1 base and J by 1 base, and 11 bases separated the two germline ends. Germline-derived CDR1 and CDR2 are LGHDT and YNNKEL (reference sequence). The CDR3 runs to 16 residues.

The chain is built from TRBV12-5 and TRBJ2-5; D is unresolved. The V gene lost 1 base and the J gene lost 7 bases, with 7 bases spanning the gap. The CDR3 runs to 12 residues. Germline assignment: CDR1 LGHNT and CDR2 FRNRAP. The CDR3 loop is CASGLERGTQYF. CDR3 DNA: TGTGCTAGTGGTTTGGAAAGAGGGACCCAGTACTTC.

The CDR3 reads CASSLGLPYGYTF. The CDR3, as DNA: TGTGCCAGCAGTTTAGGGCTGCCTTATGGCTACACCTTC. The chain combines TRBV28 with TRBJ1-2; D ambiguous. Per the germline V gene, CDR1 is MDHEN and CDR2 is SYDVKM. The V and J ends lost 2 bases and 5 bases respectively, with 9 bases between them. The CDR3 spans 13 residues.

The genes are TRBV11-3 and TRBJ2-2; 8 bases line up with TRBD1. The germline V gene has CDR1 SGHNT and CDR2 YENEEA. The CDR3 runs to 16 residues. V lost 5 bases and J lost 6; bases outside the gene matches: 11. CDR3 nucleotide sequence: TGTGCCAGCAGCCCGGTTAGGACAGGGTCCCCCGGGGAGCTGTTTTTT. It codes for CASSPVRTGSPGELFF.

Here the CDR3 DNA reads TGTGCCAGCAGCTCACCGGGACTAGCGGCCTACGAGCAGTACTTC. Protein: CASSSPGLAAYEQYF. The rearrangement links TRBV5-4 to TRBJ2-7; 11 bases fit TRBD2. V lost 3 bases to trimming and J lost 2 bases; unmatched junction nucleotides: 4. Germline V gene sequence: CDR1 SGHNT, CDR2 YYREEE (reference sequence). This CDR3 has 15 residues. The entire variable domain, with the rest obtained from reference TRBV5-4 and TRBJ2-7, is as follows: ETGVTQSPTHLIKTRGQQVTLRCSSQSGHNTVSWYQQALGQGPQFIFQYYREEENGRGNFPPRFSGLQFPNYSSELNVNALELDDSALYLCASSSPGLAAYEQYFGPGTRLTVT.

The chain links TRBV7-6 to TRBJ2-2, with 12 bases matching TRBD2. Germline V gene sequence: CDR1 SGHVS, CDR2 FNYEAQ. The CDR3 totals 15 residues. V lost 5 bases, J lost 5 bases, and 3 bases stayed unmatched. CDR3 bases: TGTGCCAGCAGCCCGACTAGCGGGAGAACCGGGGAGCTGTTTTTT. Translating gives CASSPTSGRTGELFF.

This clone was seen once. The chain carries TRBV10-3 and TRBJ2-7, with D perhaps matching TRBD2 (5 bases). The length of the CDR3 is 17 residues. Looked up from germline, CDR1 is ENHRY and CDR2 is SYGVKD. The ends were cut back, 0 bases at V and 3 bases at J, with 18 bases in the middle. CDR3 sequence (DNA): TGTGCCATCAGTGAGTCTCTCCTCGGAGGATCCCTCTACGAGCAGTACTTC. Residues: CAISESLLGGSLYEQYF.

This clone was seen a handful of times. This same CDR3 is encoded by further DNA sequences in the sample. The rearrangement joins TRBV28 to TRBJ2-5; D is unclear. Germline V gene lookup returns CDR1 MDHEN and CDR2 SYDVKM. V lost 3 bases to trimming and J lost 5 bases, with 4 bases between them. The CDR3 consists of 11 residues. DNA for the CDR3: TGTGCCAGCAGTTTCGGGGAGACCCAGTACTTC. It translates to CASSFGETQYF.

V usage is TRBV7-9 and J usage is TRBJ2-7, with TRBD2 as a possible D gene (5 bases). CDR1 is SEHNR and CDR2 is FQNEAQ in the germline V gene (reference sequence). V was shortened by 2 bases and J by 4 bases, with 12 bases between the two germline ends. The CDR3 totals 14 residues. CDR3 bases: TGTGCCAGCAGCTTAAGTGGGAGCTGGTACGAGCAGTACTTC. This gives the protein CASSLSGSWYEQYF.

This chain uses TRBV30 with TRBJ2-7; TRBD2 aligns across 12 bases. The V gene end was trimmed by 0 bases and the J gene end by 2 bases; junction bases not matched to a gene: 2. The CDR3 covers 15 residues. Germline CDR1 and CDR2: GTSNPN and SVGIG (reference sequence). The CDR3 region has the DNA TGTGCCTGGAGTGTAAGGACTAGCGGGACCTACGAGCAGTACTTC. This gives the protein CAWSVRTSGTYEQYF.

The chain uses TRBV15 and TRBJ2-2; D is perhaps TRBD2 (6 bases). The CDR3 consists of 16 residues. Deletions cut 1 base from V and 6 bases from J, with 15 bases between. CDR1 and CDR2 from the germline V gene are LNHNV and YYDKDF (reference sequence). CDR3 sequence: CATSRGRRDKAGELFF. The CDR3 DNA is TGTGCCACCAGCAGAGGGAGGCGGGATAAGGCCGGGGAGCTGTTTTTT.

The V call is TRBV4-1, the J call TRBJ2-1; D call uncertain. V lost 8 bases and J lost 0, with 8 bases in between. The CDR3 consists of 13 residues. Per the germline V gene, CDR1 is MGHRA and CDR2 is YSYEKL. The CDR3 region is CASGGSSYNEQFF. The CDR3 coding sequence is TGCGCCAGCGGCGGTAGCTCCTACAATGAGCAGTTCTTC.

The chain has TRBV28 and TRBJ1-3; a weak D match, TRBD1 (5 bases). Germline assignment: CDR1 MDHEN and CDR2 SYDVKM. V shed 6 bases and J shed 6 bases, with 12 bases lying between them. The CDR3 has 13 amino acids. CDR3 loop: CASRRQIQNTIYF. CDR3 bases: TGTGCCAGCAGGAGACAGATTCAAAACACCATATATTTT.

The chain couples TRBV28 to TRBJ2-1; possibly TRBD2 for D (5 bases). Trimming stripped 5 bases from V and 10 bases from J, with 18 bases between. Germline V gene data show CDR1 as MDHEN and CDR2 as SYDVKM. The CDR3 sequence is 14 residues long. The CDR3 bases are TGTGCCAGCAGTGAGCGGTTCCAGCGAATGGAGCAGTTCTTC. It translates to CASSERFQRMEQFF.

The CDR3 nucleotides read TGTGCCAGCAGTCCTAGCGGGAGGGCCATAGATACGCAGTATTTT. Translated: CASSPSGRAIDTQYF. J is TRBJ2-3 and V is TRBV28, with TRBD2 matching over 12 bases. Trimming removed 5 bases from V and 5 bases from J; junction bases left unmatched: 5. Germline V gives CDR1 MDHEN, CDR2 SYDVKM. This CDR3 contains 15 residues.

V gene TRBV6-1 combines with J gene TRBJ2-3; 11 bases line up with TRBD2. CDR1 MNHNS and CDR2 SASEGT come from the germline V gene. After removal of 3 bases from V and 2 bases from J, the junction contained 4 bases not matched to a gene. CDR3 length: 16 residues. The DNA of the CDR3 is TGTGCCAGCAGTGAGAGACTAGCGGGGCCCACAGATACGCAGTATTTT. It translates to CASSERLAGPTDTQYF.

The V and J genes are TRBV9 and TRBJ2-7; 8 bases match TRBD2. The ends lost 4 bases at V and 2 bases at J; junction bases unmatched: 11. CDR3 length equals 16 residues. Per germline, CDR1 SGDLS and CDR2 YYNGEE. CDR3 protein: CASSPKIAGLPYEQYF. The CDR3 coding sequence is TGTGCCAGCAGCCCGAAGATAGCGGGGTTGCCCTACGAGCAGTACTTC.

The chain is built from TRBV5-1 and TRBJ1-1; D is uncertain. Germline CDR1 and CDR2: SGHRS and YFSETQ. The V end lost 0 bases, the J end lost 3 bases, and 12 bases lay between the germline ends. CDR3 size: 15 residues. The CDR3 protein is CASSLVSGVYTEAFF. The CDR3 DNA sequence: TGCGCCAGCAGCTTGGTATCCGGAGTATACACTGAAGCTTTCTTT.

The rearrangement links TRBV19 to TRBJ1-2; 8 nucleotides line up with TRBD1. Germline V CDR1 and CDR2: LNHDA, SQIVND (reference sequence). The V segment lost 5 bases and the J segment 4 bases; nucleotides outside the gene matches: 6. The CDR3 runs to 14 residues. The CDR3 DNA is TGTGCCAGTAGTTTGGCCAGGGGGCCCTATGGCTACACCTTC. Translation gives CASSLARGPYGYTF. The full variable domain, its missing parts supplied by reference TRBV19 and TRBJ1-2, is DGGITQSPKYLFRKEGQNVTLSCEQNLNHDAMYWYRQDPGQGLRLIYYSQIVNDFQKGDIAEGYSVSREKKESFPLTVTSAQKNPTAFYLCASSLARGPYGYTFGSGTRLTVV.

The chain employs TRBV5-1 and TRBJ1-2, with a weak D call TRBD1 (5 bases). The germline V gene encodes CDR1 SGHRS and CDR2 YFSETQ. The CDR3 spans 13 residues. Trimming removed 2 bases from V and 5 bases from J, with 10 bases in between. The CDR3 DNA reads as TGCGCCAGCAGCTTCGAGACAGAATATGGCTACACCTTC. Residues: CASSFETEYGYTF.